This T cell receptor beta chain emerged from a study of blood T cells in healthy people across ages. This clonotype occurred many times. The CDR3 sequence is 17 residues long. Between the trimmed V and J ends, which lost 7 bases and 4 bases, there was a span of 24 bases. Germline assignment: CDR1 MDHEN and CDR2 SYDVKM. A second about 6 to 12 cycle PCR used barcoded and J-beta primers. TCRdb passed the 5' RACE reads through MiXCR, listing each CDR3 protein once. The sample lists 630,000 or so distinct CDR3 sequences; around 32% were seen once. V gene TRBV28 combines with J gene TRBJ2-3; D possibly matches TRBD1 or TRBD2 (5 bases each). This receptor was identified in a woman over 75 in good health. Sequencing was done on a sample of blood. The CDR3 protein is CASKDHGGPDFSDTQYF. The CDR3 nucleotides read TGTGCCAGCAAGGATCATGGGGGACCCGACTTCTCAGATACGCAGTATTTT.